This T cell receptor beta chain was profiled in a study of tumor-infiltrating lymphocytes in primary liver carcinoma listed by TCRdb under 2017. About the study as a whole: The five patients, three men and two women aged 30 to 69 years, had hepatocellular carcinoma (four) or combined HCC and intrahepatic cholangiocarcinoma (one). The tumors of the five patients were staged as T1-T3 N0M0, with maximum diameters ranging from roughly 4 to 10 cm. Each sample produced about 3.65 to 7.13 million productive TCRbeta reads, and read depth showed no significant difference between tissue types. Across five regions of each liver tumor, along with adjacent normal tissue and blood, the study brought together TCRbeta repertoire sequencing, expression microarrays and whole-exome sequencing. A total of approximately 35 specimens from 5 patients underwent TCRbeta repertoire sequencing, comprising about 25 tumor regions, 5 adjacent noncancerous liver tissues and 5 peripheral blood samples. Repertoires from technical replicates were highly reproducible, with mean shared-clone rates approximately 0.9 and correlation coefficients above 0.98.

Starting from about 500 ng total RNA, TCRbeta-specific cDNA was produced by reverse transcription with a constant-region primer and ProtoScript II reverse transcriptase. Three nested multiplex PCR rounds, following a slightly modified ARM-PCR procedure, were used to build the TCRbeta libraries. The first two PCR rounds used multiplex TRBV1-TRBV30 forward primers with a Cbeta reverse primer, each for about 10 cycles. Sample barcodes and Illumina adapters were attached in a final 25-cycle PCR using Deep VentR polymerase. Before sequencing, amplicons of 200-500 bp were purified from gel using a QIAquick gel extraction kit. An Illumina HiSeq 2500 was used to sequence the TCRbeta amplicons, generating 250-bp paired-end reads. Per the original workflow: To recover full CDR3 sequences, reads were quality-trimmed using Trimmomatic v0.33 and paired reads were then merged using FLASH v1.2.11. MiGEC v1.2.1b assigned V, D and J germline segments to the rearranged TCRbeta sequences. Clonotype statistics and Shannon-Wiener diversity indices were calculated with VDJtools v1.0.0. Except for diversity analysis, only the 250 most abundant clonotypes of each sample were used in subsequent analyses to reduce sampling bias. TCRdb ran its own pipeline on the public reads, namely fastp trimming at Q25 and MiXCR clone calling, and kept in-frame beta chains. Each CDR3 protein appears once, grouped with its most common genes and DNA. TCRdb's processing, not the authors', yielded these V and J calls. The sample contains about 120,000 distinct CDR3 sequences, around 65% of them found a single time. Roughly 8.1% of the sample belongs to the ten largest clones.

CDR1 and CDR2, looked up from the germline V gene (reference sequence), are MNHNY and SVGAGI. The CDR3 covers 15 residues, taking in both the cysteine and the phenylalanine. Only the CDR3 part of the read is kept: 45 bases, read in frame from the first base. This clonotype was seen a few times. The antigen this receptor binds is unknown. The junction differs from germline at one of its ends, possibly a read error. Results the study describes overall, beyond this receptor: Consistent with antigen-driven expansion, pairs of tumor regions showed higher repertoire overlap (mean roughly 35%) than either tumor-adjacent pairs (around 17%) or tumor-blood pairs (approximately 15%). Compared with blood, tumors had a significantly larger share of the repertoire taken up by the top 250 clones (p = 0.039). Only 4 or 5 patients were included in the study, and the authors note that the findings should be validated in a larger study. Because the samples were bulk and unsorted, CD4+ and CD8+ T cell repertoires could not be compared. Because only the TCR beta chain was sequenced and unpaired alpha chains were not captured, true repertoire diversity is likely underestimated.

Without any cell sorting, total RNA and DNA were co-extracted from about 20-30 mg of bulk tissue using the AllPrep DNA/RNA mini kit. Between late 2015 and early 2016, a handful of patients in China with histopathologically diagnosed primary liver carcinoma had their tumors surgically resected. At the time of sampling, the patients were treatment-naive and had chronic HBV infection. Pieces of fresh tumor and adjacent tissue were cut in half, with one half kept in RNAlater at -80 degrees C and the other half sent for histology. The receptor's source is a woman aged 55-75 years with primary liver carcinoma and hepatitis B virus infection. Material for sequencing was tumor-adjacent normal liver tissue. The V and J segments used are TRBV6-6 and TRBJ2-1; TRBD2 fits 7 bases in the junction. The CDR3 has the sequence CASGYFGGSYNEQFF. The nucleotide sequence reads TGTGCCAGCGGTTACTTCGGGGGGTCCTACAATGAGCAGTTCTTC.